This TCR beta chain was sequenced for a study of shared clonotypes between healthy human individuals. The germline V gene encodes CDR1 SEHNR and CDR2 FQNEAQ (reference sequence). Between the trimmed V and J ends, which lost 0 bases and 5 bases, there was a span of 10 bases. This CDR3 contains 14 residues. TCRdb keeps only in-frame clones here, not all; method: immunoSEQ multiplex PCR. Here the sample spans approximately 620,000 clones, 97% being singletons. For this clone: Different DNA sequences within this sample yield the same CDR3.

The sequence came from a woman in her thirties in good health. The chain combines TRBV7-9 with TRBJ2-5, with D possibly being TRBD2 (5 bases). Sequencing was carried out using naive CD4+ T cells sorted from blood. Subset: CD45RA+ positively selected. As DNA, the CDR3 is TGTGCCAGCAGCTTAGCGGGAGTTGGGGAGACCCAGTACTTC. This gives the protein CASSLAGVGETQYF.